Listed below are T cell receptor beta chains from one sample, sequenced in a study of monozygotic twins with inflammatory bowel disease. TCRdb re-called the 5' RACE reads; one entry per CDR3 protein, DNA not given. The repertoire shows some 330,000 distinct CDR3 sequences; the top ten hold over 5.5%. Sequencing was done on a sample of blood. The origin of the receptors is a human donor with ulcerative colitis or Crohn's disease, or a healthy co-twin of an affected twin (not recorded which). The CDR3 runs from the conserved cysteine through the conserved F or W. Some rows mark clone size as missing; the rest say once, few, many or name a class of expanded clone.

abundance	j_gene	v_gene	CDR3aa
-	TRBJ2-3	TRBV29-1	CSGGGRADTQYF
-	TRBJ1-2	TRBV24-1	CATSDSSVDSDDYGYTF
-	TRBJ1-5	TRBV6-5	CASSYGTGGMGSNQPQHF
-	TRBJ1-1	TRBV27	CASSFVGINTEAFF
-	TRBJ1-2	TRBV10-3	CATLAPGRSDYGYTF
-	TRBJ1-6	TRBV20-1	CSARSRQGVNSPLHF
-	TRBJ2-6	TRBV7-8	CASSWGGHSGANVLTF
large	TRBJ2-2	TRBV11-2	CASSVPSRNTGELFF
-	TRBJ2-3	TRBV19	CASTGTTTTDTQYF
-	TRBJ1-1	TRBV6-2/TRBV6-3	CASNRGGPMNTEAFF
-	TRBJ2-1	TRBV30	CAWGPSGKKNNEQFF
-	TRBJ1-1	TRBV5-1	CASSRVGGSTEAFF
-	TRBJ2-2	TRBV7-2	CASSWGLNTGELFF
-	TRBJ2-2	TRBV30	CAWSVPSGGNTGELFF
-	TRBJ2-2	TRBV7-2	CASSSSGRPTGELFF
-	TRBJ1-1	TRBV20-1	CSAHEQGSTEAFF
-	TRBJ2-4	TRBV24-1	CATSASRREQNIQYF
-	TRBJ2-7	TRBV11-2	CASSLDLQVIYEQYF
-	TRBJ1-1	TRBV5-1	CASRWTGAITEAFF
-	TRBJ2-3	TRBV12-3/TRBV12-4	CASSFGLAGGTDTQYF
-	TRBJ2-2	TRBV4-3	CASSSPGHLSPGELFF
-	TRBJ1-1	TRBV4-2	CASSHKTGNTEAFF
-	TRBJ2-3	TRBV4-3	CASSQDKQDTQYF
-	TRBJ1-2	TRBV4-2	CASSQGRAGGYGYTF
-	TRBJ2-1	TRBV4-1	CASSQASATYNEQFF